Presented here are 14 T cell receptor beta chains from one specimen sequenced in a study of cytomegalovirus exposure and HLA in healthy donors. Here immunoSEQ multiplex PCR was the method, and the copy in TCRdb shows in-frame clones only, minus some. The sample records 200,000 to 250,000 clones, 87% being singletons. Sample: PBMCs. All receptors derive from a woman under 30 in good health and CMV-seropositive.

This clone was counted a single time. The rearrangement joins TRBV27 to TRBJ1-5; unclear D gene. CDR3 length: 13 amino acids. V lost 4 bases, J lost 11 bases, and 15 bases lay in between. Germline CDR1 and CDR2: MNHEY and SMNVEV (reference sequence). The CDR3: CASSSPLSGAQHF. The CDR3 DNA is TGTGCCAGCAGTTCTCCCCTTTCGGGTGCCCAGCATTTT.

The chain has TRBV30 and TRBJ1-2; D call uncertain. Germline-derived CDR1 and CDR2 are GTSNPN and SVGIG (reference sequence). Trimming shortened V by 4 bases and J by 2 bases, and 11 bases separated the two germline ends. The CDR3 covers 13 residues. CDR3 in DNA: TGTGCCTGGAATCGTGGCAGAAACTATGGCTACACCTTC. As protein: CAWNRGRNYGYTF.

This chain joins TRBV19 and TRBJ1-1, with D unclear. The V end lost 5 bases, the J end lost 1 base, and 11 bases lay between the germline ends. This CDR3 is built from 14 residues. The V gene's germline CDR1 is LNHDA and CDR2 SQIVND (reference sequence). The CDR3 nucleotides read TGTGCCAGTAGTTTACGCCTAGCGAACACTGAAGCTTTCTTT. Translating gives CASSLRLANTEAFF. Together with reference TRBV19 and TRBJ1-1, the CDR3 gives the full variable domain: DGGITQSPKYLFRKEGQNVTLSCEQNLNHDAMYWYRQDPGQGLRLIYYSQIVNDFQKGDIAEGYSVSREKKESFPLTVTSAQKNPTAFYLCASSLRLANTEAFFGQGTRLTVV.

This clone occurred a few times. The J gene is TRBJ1-2, the V gene TRBV30; 7 nucleotides align to TRBD1. The length of the CDR3 is 14 residues. The trim removed 0 bases at V and 3 bases at J, leaving 4 bases unmatched. CDR1 is GTSNPN, CDR2 SVGIG, per germline (reference sequence). The CDR3 DNA reads TGTGCCTGGAGTGTAGACAGGGTGGACTATGGCTACACCTTC. Its protein product is CAWSVDRVDYGYTF. Full variable domain (rest looked up from reference TRBV30 and TRBJ1-2): SQTIHQWPATLVQPVGSPLSLECTVEGTSNPNLYWYRQAAGRGLQLLFYSVGIGQISSEVPQNLSASRPQDRQFILSSKKLLLSDSGFYLCAWSVDRVDYGYTFGSGTRLTVV.

This clone was picked up one time. The chain has TRBV28 and TRBJ2-7, with D maybe TRBD2 (5 bases). The CDR3 extends over 18 amino acids. Germline-derived CDR1 and CDR2 are MDHEN and SYDVKM. Between the trimmed V and J ends, which lost 5 bases and 0 bases, there was a span of 23 bases. The CDR3: CASSPVSGRGISSYEQYF. Written as DNA, the CDR3 is TGTGCCAGCAGTCCCGTTTCGGGTCGGGGAATTAGCTCCTACGAGCAGTACTTC.

The J gene is TRBJ1-2, the V gene TRBV30; D gene ambiguous. There are 15 residues in the CDR3. V lost 4 bases, J lost 4 bases, and 19 bases lay in between. CDR1 and CDR2 (germline): GTSNPN, SVGIG (reference sequence). CDR3 sequence (DNA): TGTGCCTGGACGCGCGGCGGGGTTCGGAGCTATGGCTACACCTTC. Its protein is CAWTRGGVRSYGYTF.

The J gene is TRBJ2-6, the V gene TRBV5-1, with D possibly matching TRBD1 (6 bases). Trimming pared 5 bases from V and 1 base from J, leaving 16 bases between. This CDR3 spans 17 amino acids. Germline V gives CDR1 SGHRS, CDR2 YFSETQ. Written as DNA, the CDR3 is TGCGCCAGCAGAATTAGTCCAGGGGCTTCTGGGGCCAACGTCCTGACTTTC. Encoded protein: CASRISPGASGANVLTF.

V gene TRBV5-1 combines with J gene TRBJ2-7, with TRBD1 matching 9 bases. The CDR3 has 12 residues. Germline loops: CDR1 SGHRS, CDR2 YFSETQ. Losses at the gene ends were 0 bases for V and 11 bases for J; bases not matched to a gene: 3. CDR3 coding DNA: TGCGCCAGCAGCTTGGGGACAGGGGTAAAGTACTTC. This encodes CASSLGTGVKYF.

This clone occurred once. The V and J genes are TRBV30 and TRBJ1-1; D is undetermined. Looked up from germline, CDR1 is GTSNPN and CDR2 is SVGIG (reference sequence). The germline V and J ends were trimmed by 0 bases and 4 bases, with 12 bases remaining between them. The CDR3 extends over 14 amino acids. The CDR3 spells CAWSVNIGSTEAFF. The CDR3, as DNA: TGTGCCTGGAGTGTAAACATCGGGAGCACTGAAGCTTTCTTT.

The chain links TRBV6-1 to TRBJ1-1; D is unresolved. V was cut by 8 bases and J by 2 bases, with 18 bases left in between. CDR1 and CDR2 (germline): MNHNS, SASEGT. The CDR3 runs to 15 residues. CDR3 region: CASVGYQSLNTEAFF. The CDR3 nucleotides are TGTGCCAGCGTCGGGTACCAGTCCTTAAACACTGAAGCTTTCTTT.

In DNA form, the CDR3 reads TGCGCCAGCAGCCCCCTCGAACAGGGTGGTGAAGCTTTCTTT. Its translation: CASSPLEQGGEAFF. This sequence joins TRBV4-1 and TRBJ1-1; D is possibly TRBD1 (6 bases). CDR1 is MGHRA, CDR2 YSYEKL, per germline. Trimming stripped 4 bases from V and 7 bases from J, with 16 bases between. This CDR3 region has 14 residues.

The chain recombines TRBV5-1 with TRBJ2-7; D remains unclear. From germline, CDR1 is SGHRS and CDR2 YFSETQ. The CDR3 covers 14 residues. V lost 4 bases and J 1 base, leaving 12 bases between the germline ends. The CDR3 is CASSPETESYEQYF. Written as DNA, the CDR3 is TGCGCCAGCAGCCCCGAGACTGAGTCCTACGAGCAGTACTTC.

The CDR3 DNA sequence: TGTGCCAGCTCCAAGACTAGCGGGAGGGGGAATGAGCAGTTCTTC. This gives the protein CASSKTSGRGNEQFF. The J gene is TRBJ2-1, the V gene TRBV18; 14 bases match TRBD2. This CDR3 has 15 amino acids. Germline V gives CDR1 KGHSH, CDR2 LQKENI. Trimming took 6 bases from V and 7 from J; bases not matched to a gene: 5.

This clone has just one count. The rearrangement links TRBV7-9 to TRBJ2-3; 9 bases agree with TRBD1. This CDR3 spans 14 amino acids. CDR1 and CDR2 from the germline V gene are SEHNR and FQNEAQ (reference sequence). V shed 5 bases, J shed 1 base, and the junction held 1 base outside the gene matches. In nucleotides, the CDR3 is TGTGCCAGCAGCCGGGACAGGGGCACAGATACGCAGTATTTT. As protein: CASSRDRGTDTQYF.